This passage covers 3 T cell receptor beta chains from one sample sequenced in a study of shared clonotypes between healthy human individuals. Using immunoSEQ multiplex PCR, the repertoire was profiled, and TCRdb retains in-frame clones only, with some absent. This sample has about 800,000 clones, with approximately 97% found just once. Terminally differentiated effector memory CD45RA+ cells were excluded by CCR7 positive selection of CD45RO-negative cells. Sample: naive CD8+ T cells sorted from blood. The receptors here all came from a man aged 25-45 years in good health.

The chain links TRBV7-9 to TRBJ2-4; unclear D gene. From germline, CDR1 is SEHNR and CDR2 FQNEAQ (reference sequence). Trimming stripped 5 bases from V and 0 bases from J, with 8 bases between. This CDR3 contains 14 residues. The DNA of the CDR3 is TGTGCCAGCAGCCCTCAGATAGCCAAAAACATTCAGTACTTC. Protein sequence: CASSPQIAKNIQYF.

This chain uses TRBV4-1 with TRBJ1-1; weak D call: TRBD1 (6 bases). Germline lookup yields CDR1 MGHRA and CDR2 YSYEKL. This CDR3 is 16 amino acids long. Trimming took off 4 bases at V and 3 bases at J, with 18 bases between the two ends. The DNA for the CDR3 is TGCGCCAGCAGCCCCCTGGCGCAGGGGTCGGACACTGAAGCTTTCTTT. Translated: CASSPLAQGSDTEAFF.

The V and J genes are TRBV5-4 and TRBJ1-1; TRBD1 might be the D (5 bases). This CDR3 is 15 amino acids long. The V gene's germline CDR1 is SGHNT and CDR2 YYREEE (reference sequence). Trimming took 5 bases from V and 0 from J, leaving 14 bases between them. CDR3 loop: CASREWGGMNTEAFF. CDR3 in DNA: TGTGCCAGCAGGGAGTGGGGCGGTATGAACACTGAAGCTTTCTTT.